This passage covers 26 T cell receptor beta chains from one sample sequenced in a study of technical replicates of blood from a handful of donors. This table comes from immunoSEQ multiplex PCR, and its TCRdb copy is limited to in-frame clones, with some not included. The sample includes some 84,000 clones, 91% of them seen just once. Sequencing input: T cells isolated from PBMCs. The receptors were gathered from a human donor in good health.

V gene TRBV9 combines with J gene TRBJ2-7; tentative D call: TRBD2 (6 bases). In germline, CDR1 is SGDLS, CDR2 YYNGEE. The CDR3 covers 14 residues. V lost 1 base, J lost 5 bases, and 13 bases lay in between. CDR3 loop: CASSVQPSVHEQYF. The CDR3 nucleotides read TGTGCCAGCAGCGTACAGCCTAGCGTACACGAGCAGTACTTC.

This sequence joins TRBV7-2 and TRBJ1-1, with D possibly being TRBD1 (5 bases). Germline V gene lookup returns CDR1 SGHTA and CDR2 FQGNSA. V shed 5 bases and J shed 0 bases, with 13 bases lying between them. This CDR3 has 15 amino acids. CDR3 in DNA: TGTGCCAGCAGCACAGTTGCGGGGGTGAACACTGAAGCTTTCTTT. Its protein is CASSTVAGVNTEAFF.

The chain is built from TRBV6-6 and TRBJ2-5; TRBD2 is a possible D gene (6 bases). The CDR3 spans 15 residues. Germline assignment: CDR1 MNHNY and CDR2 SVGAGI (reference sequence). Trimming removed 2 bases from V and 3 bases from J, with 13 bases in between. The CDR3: CASSYKLGGEETQYF. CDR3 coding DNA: TGTGCCAGCAGTTACAAGCTCGGAGGGGAAGAGACCCAGTACTTC.

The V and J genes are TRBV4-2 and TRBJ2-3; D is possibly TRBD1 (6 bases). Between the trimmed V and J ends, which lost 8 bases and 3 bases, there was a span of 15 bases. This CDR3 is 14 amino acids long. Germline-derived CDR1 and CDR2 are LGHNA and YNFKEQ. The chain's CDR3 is CASGTGIWTDTQYF. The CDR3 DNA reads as TGTGCCAGCGGAACAGGGATATGGACAGATACGCAGTATTTT.

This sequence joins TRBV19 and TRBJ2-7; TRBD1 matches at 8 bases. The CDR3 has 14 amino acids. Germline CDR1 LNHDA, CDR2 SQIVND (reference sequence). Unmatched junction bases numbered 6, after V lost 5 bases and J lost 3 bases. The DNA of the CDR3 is TGTGCCAGTAGTGTGGGACAGGATAACTACGAGCAGTACTTC. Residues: CASSVGQDNYEQYF.

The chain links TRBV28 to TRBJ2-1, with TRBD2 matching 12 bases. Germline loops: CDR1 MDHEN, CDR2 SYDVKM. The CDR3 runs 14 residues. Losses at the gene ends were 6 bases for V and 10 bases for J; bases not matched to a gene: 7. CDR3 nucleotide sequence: TGTGCCAGCAGGCTAGCGGGAGGGAGGGCAGAGCAGTTCTTC. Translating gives CASRLAGGRAEQFF.

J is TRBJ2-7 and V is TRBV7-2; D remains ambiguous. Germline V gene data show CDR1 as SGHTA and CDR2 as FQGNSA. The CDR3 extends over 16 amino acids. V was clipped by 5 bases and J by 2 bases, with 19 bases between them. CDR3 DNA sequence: TGTGCCAGCAGCGAGGCACATTCGAGCGCAGCCTACGAGCAGTACTTC. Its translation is CASSEAHSSAAYEQYF.

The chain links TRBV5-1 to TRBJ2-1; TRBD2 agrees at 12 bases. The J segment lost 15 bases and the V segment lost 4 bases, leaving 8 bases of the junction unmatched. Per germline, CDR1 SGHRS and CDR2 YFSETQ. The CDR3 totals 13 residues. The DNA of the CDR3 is TGCGCCAGCAGCACCCTAGCGGGAGGGGTGGGGTTCTTC. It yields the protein CASSTLAGGVGFF.

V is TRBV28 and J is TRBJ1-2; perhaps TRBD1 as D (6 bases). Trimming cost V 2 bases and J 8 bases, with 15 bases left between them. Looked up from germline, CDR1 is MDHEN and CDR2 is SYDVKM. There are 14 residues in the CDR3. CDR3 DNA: TGTGCCAGCAGTTTAAGGGGGAGCGGTTTGGGCTACACCTTC. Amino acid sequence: CASSLRGSGLGYTF.

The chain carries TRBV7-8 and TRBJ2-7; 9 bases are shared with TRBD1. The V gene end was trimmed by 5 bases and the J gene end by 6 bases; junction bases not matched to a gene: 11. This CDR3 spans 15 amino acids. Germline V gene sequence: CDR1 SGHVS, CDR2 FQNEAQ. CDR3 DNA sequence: TGTGCCAGCAGCCCGCCAGGGACAGGGACACCCGAGCAGTACTTC. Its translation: CASSPPGTGTPEQYF.

CDR3 sequence (DNA): TGTGCCAGCAGTTCCATGGCGGGAGGTACCTACAATGAGCAGTTCTTC. It translates to CASSSMAGGTYNEQFF. The genes are TRBV7-9 and TRBJ2-1; TRBD2 matches at 8 bases. The CDR3 loop spans 16 amino acids. Per germline, CDR1 SEHNR and CDR2 FQNEAQ (reference sequence). Unmatched junction bases numbered 9, after V lost 6 bases and J lost 2 bases.

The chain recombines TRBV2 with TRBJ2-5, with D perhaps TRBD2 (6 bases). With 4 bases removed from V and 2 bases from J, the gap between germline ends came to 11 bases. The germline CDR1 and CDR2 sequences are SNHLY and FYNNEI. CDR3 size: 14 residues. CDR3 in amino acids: CASSASSVQETQYF. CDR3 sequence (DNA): TGTGCCAGCAGTGCGTCTAGCGTACAAGAGACCCAGTACTTC. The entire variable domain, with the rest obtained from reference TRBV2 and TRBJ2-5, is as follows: EPEVTQTPSHQVTQMGQEVILRCVPISNHLYFYWYRQILGQKVEFLVSFYNNEISEKSEIFDDQFSVERPDGSNFTLKIRSTKLEDSAMYFCASSASSVQETQYFGPGTRLLVL.

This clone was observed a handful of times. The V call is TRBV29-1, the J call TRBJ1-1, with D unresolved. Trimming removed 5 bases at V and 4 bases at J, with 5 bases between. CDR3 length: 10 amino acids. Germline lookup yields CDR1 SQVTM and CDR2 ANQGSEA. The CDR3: CSVLATEAFF. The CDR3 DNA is TGCAGCGTTTTAGCCACTGAAGCTTTCTTT.

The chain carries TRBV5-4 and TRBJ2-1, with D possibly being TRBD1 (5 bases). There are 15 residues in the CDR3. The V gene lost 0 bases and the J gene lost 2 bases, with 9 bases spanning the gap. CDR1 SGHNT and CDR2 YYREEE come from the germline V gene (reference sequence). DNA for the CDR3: TGTGCCAGCAGCTTGGGGCAGGGAACCTACAATGAGCAGTTCTTC. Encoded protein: CASSLGQGTYNEQFF.

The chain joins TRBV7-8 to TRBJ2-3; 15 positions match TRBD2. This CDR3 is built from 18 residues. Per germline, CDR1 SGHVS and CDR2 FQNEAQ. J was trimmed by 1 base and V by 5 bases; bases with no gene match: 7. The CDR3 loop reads CASSPGLAGGPGTDTQYF. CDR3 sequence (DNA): TGTGCCAGCAGCCCCGGACTAGCGGGAGGGCCGGGCACAGATACGCAGTATTTT.

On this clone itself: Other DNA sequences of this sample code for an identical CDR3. The CDR3 protein is CASSGTSGSTDTQYF. Written as DNA, the CDR3 is TGTGCCAGCAGCGGGACTAGCGGGAGTACAGATACGCAGTATTTT. The chain combines TRBV9 with TRBJ2-3; 13 bases line up with TRBD2. From germline, CDR1 is SGDLS and CDR2 YYNGEE. The CDR3 runs to 15 residues. The V and J ends lost 3 bases and 3 bases, in that order; junction bases with no gene match: 1.

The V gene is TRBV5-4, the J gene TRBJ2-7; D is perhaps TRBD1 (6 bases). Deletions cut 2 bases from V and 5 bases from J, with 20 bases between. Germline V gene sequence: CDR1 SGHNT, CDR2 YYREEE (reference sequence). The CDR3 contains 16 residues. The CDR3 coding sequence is TGTGCCAGCAGCTTCGGCCACAGGGAGTACCCTCACGAGCAGTACTTC. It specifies CASSFGHREYPHEQYF.

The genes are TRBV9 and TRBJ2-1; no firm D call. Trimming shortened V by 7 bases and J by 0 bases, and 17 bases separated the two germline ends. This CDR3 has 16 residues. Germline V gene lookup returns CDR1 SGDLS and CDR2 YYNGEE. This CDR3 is CASGENAALSYNEQFF. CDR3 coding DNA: TGTGCCAGCGGCGAGAACGCAGCGCTCTCCTACAATGAGCAGTTCTTC.

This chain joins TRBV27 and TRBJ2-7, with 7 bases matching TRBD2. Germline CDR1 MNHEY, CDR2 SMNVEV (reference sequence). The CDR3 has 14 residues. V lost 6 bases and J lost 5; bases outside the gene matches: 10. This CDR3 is CASSRTRTSHEQYF. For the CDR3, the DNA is TGTGCCAGCAGCCGGACTAGAACAAGCCACGAGCAGTACTTC.

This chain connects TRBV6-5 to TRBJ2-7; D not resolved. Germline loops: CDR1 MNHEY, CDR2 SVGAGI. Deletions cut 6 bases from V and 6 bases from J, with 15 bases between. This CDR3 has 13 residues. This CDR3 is CASRPPSISEQYF. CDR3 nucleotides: TGTGCCAGCAGACCCCCAAGTATTAGCGAGCAGTACTTC.

The CDR3 reads CASSYYRGQGYTF. DNA for the CDR3: TGTGCCAGCAGTTACTACAGGGGGCAAGGCTACACCTTC. The V gene is TRBV6-5, the J gene TRBJ1-2; TRBD1 matches at 9 bases. V trimming: 1 base; J trimming: 8 bases; junction bases outside the gene matches: 2. The CDR3 is 13 amino acids. The germline V gene encodes CDR1 MNHEY and CDR2 SVGAGI.

CDR3 sequence reads: CASSIGQISGANVLTF. For the CDR3, the DNA is TGTGCCAGTAGTATCGGTCAAATCTCTGGGGCCAACGTCCTGACTTTC. The chain uses TRBV19 and TRBJ2-6; D gene uncertain. From germline, CDR1 is LNHDA and CDR2 SQIVND (reference sequence). The V gene lost 3 bases and the J gene lost 0 bases, with 9 bases spanning the gap. This CDR3 has 16 amino acids.

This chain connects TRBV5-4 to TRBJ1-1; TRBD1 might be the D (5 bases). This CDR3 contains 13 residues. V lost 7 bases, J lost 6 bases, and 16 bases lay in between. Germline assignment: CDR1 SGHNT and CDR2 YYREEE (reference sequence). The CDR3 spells CASGEAGLPEAFF. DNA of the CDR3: TGTGCCAGCGGCGAGGCGGGGCTCCCTGAAGCTTTCTTT. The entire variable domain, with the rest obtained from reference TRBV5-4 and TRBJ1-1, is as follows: ETGVTQSPTHLIKTRGQQVTLRCSSQSGHNTVSWYQQALGQGPQFIFQYYREEENGRGNFPPRFSGLQFPNYSSELNVNALELDDSALYLCASGEAGLPEAFFGQGTRLTVV.

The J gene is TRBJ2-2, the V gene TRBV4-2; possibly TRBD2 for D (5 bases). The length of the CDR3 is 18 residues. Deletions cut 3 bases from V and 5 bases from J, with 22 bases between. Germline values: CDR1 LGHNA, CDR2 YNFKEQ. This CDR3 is CASSQLRPEEWWTGELFF. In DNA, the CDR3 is TGTGCCAGCAGCCAGCTTAGGCCGGAGGAATGGTGGACCGGGGAGCTGTTTTTT.

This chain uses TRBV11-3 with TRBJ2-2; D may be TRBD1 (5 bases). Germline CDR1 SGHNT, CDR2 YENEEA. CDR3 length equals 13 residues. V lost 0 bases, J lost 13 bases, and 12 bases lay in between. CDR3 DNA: TGTGCCAGCAGCTTAGACCAGGGTAGAGGGCTGTTTTTT. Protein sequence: CASSLDQGRGLFF.

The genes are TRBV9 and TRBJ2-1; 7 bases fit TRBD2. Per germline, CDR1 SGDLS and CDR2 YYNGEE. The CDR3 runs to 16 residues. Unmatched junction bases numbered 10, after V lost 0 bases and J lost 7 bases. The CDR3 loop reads CASSVVWTSERNEQFF. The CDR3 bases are TGTGCCAGCAGCGTAGTGTGGACTAGTGAAAGGAATGAGCAGTTCTTC. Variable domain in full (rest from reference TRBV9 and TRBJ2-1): DSGVTQTPKHLITATGQRVTLRCSPRSGDLSVYWYQQSLDQGLQFLIQYYNGEERAKGNILERFSAQQFPDLHSELNLSSLELGDSALYFCASSVVWTSERNEQFFGPGTRLTVL.